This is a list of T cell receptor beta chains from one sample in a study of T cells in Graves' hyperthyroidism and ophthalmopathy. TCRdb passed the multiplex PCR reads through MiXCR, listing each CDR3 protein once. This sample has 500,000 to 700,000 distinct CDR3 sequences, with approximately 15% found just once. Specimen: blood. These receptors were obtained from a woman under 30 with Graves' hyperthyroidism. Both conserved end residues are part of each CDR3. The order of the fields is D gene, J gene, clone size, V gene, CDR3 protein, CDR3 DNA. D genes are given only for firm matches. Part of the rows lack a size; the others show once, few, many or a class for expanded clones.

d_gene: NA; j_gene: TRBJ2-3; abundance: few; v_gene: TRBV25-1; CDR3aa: CASSEVRRNTQYF; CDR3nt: TGTGCCAGCAGTGAAGTTCGGCGGAATACGCAGTATTTT
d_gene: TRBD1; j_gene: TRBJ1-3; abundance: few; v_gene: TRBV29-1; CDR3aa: CSALRTGLNSGNTIYF; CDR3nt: TGCAGCGCCCTTCGGACAGGCTTGAACTCTGGAAACACCATATATTTT
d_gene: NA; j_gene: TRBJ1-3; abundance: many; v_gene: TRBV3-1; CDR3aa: CASSQAGNTIYF; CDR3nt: TGTGCCAGCAGCCAAGCCGGAAACACCATATATTTT
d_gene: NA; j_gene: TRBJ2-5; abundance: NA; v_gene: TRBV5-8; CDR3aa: CASSLPQTGETQYF; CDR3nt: TGTGCCAGCAGCTTGCCCCAAACGGGAGAGACCCAGTACTTC
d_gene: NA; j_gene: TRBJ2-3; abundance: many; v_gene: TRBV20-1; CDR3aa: CSARRTDTQYF; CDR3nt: TGCAGTGCTAGACGCACAGATACGCAGTATTTT
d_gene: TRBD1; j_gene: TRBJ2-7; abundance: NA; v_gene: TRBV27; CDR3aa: CASNLRGSSYEQYF; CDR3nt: TGTGCCAGCAACCTCAGGGGGAGCTCCTACGAGCAGTACTTC
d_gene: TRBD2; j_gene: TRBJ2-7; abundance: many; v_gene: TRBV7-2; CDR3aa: CASSLRAGVYEQYF; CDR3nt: TGTGCCAGCAGCTTAAGGGCGGGGGTCTACGAGCAGTACTTC
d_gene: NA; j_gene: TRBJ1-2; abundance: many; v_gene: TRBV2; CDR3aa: CASPAPYGYTF; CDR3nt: TGTGCCAGCCCGGCACCCTATGGCTACACCTTC
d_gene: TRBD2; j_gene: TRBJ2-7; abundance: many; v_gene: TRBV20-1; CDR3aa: CSARQAGGNWYEQYF; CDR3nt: TGCAGTGCTAGACAGGCGGGAGGTAATTGGTACGAGCAGTACTTC
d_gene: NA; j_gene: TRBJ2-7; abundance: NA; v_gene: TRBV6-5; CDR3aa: CASSYTGLSYEQYF; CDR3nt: TGTGCCAGCAGTTACACGGGACTTTCCTACGAGCAGTACTTC
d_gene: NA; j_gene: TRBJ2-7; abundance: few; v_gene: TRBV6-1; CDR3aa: CASKGSGTYEQYF; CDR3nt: TGTGCCAGCAAAGGAAGCGGTACCTACGAGCAGTACTTC
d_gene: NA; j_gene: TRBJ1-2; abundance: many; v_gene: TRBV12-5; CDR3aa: CASGSPDYGYTF; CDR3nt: TGTGCTAGTGGTTCCCCAGACTATGGCTACACCTTC
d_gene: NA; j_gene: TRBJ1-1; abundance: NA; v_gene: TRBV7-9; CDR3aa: CASSLGPGSEAFF; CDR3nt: TGTGCCAGCAGCTTAGGCCCGGGGTCTGAAGCTTTCTTT
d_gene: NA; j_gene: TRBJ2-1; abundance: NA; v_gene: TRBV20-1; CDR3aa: CSARRGASYNEQFF; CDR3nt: TGCAGTGCTAGAAGGGGGGCCTCCTACAATGAGCAGTTCTTC
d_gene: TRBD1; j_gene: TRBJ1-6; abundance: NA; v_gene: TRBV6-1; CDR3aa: CASIYRGGSYNSPLHF; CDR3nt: TGTGCCAGCATATACAGGGGGGGGTCCTATAATTCACCCCTCCACTTT
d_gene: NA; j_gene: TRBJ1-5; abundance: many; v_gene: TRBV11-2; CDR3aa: CASSPGSNGQPQHF; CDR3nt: TGTGCCAGCAGCCCCGGGAGCAACGGTCAGCCCCAGCATTTT
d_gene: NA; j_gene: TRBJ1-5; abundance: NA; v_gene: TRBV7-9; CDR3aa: CDSSPKDREPQHF; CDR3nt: TGTGACAGCAGCCCCAAGGATCGGGAGCCCCAGCATTTT
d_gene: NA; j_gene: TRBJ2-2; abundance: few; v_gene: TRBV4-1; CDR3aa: CASSQEGSVTADTGELFF; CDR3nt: TGCGCCAGCAGCCAAGAGGGGTCGGTAACTGCGGACACCGGGGAGCTGTTTTTT
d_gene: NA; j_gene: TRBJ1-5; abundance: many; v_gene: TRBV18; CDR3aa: CASVQDPSNQPQHF; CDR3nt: TGTGCCAGCGTACAAGACCCTAGCAATCAGCCCCAGCATTTT
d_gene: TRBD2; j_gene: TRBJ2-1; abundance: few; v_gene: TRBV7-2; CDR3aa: CASSMTSGGGPYNEQFF; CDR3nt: TGTGCCAGCAGCATGACTAGCGGGGGGGGACCCTACAATGAGCAGTTCTTC
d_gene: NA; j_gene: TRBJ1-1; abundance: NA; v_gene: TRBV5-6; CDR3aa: CASSLDTGRTEAFF; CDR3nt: TGTGCCAGCAGCTTGGATACAGGGAGGACTGAAGCTTTCTTT
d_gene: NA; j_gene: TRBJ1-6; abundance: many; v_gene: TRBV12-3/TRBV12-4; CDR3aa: CASRQPDRLDSPLHF; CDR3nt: TGTGCCAGCAGACAGCCGGACAGATTGGACTCACCCCTCCACTTT
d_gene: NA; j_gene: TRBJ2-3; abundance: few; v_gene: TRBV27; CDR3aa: CASSYGAEGTDTQYF; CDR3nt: TGTGCCAGCAGTTACGGCGCAGAGGGCACAGATACGCAGTATTTT
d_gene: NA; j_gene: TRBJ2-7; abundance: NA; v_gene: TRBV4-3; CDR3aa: CASSQDAIPYEQYF; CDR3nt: TGCGCCAGCAGCCAAGATGCCATACCCTACGAGCAGTACTTC
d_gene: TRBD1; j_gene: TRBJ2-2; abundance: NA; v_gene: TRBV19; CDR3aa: CASRARTGGAGELFF; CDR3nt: TGTGCCAGTAGGGCGAGGACAGGGGGGGCCGGGGAGCTGTTTTTT
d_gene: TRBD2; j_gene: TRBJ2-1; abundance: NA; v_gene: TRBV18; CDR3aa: CASSPIPGGAVYNEQFF; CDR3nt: TGTGCCAGCTCACCGATTCCGGGAGGGGCTGTATACAATGAGCAGTTCTTC
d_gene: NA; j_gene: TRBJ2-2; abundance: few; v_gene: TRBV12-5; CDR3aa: CASGFQRGFTGELFF; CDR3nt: TGTGCTAGTGGTTTTCAGCGCGGGTTCACCGGGGAGCTGTTTTTT
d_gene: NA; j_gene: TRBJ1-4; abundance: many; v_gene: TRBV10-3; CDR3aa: CAIRRDGSNEKLFF; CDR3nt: TGTGCCATCAGGAGGGACGGCAGTAATGAAAAACTGTTTTTT